This T cell receptor beta chain was observed in a study of blood T cell repertoires in COVID-19. Background on the study: The United States, Italy and Spain provided the acute and convalescent COVID-19 samples. Sample material is recorded as cDNA or gDNA derived from T cells, B-cell-depleted T cells, or PBMCs.

The CDR3 spans 15 residues. Germline assignment: CDR1 SGHDN and CDR2 FVKESK. The ends lost 5 bases at V and 3 bases at J; junction bases unmatched: 8. The Seattle patients joined while their infection was active and were tracked longitudinally afterward. Per the authors' pipeline: Estimated nucleated cell counts came from reference gene primer amplification. The method was immunoSEQ multiplex PCR; TCRdb's version includes in-frame clones alone and lacks a portion of them. V and J calls and clone size are copied from that table; D and trimming were computed from the DNA. The sample consists of 300,000 to 450,000 clones, roughly 86% of them appearing once.

Sequenced input: peripheral blood. This clonotype originated in a woman aged 25-40 years with COVID-19, enrolled during active disease. This rearrangement joins TRBV14 to TRBJ2-7, with 9 bases that match TRBD1. CDR3 loop: CASSSGQGLFYEQYF. CDR3 DNA sequence: TGTGCCAGCAGCTCGGGACAGGGCCTCTTCTACGAGCAGTACTTC.